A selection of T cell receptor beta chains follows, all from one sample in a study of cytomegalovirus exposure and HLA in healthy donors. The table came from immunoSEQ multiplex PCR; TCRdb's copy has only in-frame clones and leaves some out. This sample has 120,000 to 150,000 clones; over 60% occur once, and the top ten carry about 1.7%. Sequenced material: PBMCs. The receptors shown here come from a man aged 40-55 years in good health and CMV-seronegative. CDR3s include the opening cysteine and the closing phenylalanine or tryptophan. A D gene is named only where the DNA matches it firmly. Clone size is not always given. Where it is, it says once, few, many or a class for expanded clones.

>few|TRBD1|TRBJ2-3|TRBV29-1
CSVERTGGKDTQYF
TGCAGCGTTGAAAGAACAGGGGGCAAAGATACGCAGTATTTT
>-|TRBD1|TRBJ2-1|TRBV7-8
CASSLERQGRSYNEQFF
TGTGCCAGCAGCTTAGAACGACAGGGGCGTTCCTACAATGAGCAGTTCTTC
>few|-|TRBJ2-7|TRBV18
CASSPQGAYEQYF
TGTGCCAGCTCACCACAGGGAGCCTACGAGCAGTACTTC
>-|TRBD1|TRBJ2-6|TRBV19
CASRTGLSGANGLTF
TGTGCCTCTCGGACAGGTCTCTCTGGGGCCAACGGCCTGACTTTC
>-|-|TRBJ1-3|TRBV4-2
CASSQEGGAGNTIYF
TGTGCCAGCAGCCAAGAAGGCGGGGCTGGAAACACCATATATTTT
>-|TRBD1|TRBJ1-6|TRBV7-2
CASSDTDRDYNSPLHF
TGTGCCAGCAGCGACACGGACAGGGACTATAATTCACCCCTCCACTTT
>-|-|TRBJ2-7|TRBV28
CASRRQDNYEQYF
TGTGCCAGCAGACGACAGGACAACTACGAGCAGTACTTC
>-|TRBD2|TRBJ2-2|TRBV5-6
CASSFLLAVNTGELFF
TGTGCCAGCAGCTTCTTACTAGCGGTCAACACCGGGGAGCTGTTTTTT
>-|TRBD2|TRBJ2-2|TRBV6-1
CASSEAKPGLLPPTGELFF
TGTGCCAGCAGTGAAGCCAAACCGGGACTACTACCCCCCACCGGGGAGCTGTTTTTT
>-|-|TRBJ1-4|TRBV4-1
CASSHLFGQKEEKLFF
TGCGCCAGCAGCCACCTTTTTGGCCAGAAGGAGGAAAAACTGTTTTTT
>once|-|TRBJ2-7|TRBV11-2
CASSLPPRSYEQYF
TGTGCCAGCAGCTTACCTCCCCGCTCCTACGAGCAGTACTTC
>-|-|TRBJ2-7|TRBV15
CATSRDRVEQYF
TGTGCCACCAGCAGAGATCGGGTGGAGCAGTACTTC
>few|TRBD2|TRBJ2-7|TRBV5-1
CASSLNGAGGGYEQYF
TGCGCCAGCAGCTTGAACGGGGCGGGGGGGGGCTACGAGCAGTACTTC
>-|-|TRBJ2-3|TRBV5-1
CASTKEILTDTQYF
TGCGCCAGCACGAAGGAGATACTCACAGATACGCAGTATTTT
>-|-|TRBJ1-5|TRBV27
CASSDRLSNQPQHF
TGTGCCAGCAGCGACAGGTTAAGCAATCAGCCCCAGCATTTT
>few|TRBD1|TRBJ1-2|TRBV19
CASSNPTGANYGYTF
TGTGCCAGTAGCAACCCGACAGGGGCTAACTATGGCTACACCTTC
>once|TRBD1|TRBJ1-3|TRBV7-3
CASSSDRGPGNTIYF
TGTGCCAGCAGCTCAGACAGGGGCCCCGGAAACACCATATATTTT
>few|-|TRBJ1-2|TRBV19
CASREHAALYGYTF
TGTGCCAGTAGAGAGCACGCGGCCCTTTATGGCTACACCTTC
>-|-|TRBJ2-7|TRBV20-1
CSASPGDEQYF
TGCAGTGCTAGCCCCGGGGACGAGCAGTACTTC
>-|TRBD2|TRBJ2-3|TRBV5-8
CASSYSGDSTDTQYF
TGTGCCAGCAGCTATAGCGGGGATAGCACAGATACGCAGTATTTT
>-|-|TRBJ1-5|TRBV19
CASRGGINNQPQHF
TGTGCCAGTAGAGGGGGAATTAACAATCAGCCCCAGCATTTT
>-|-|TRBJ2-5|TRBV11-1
CASSLDAQGVGETQYF
TGTGCCAGCAGCTTAGATGCCCAGGGTGTCGGGGAGACCCAGTACTTC
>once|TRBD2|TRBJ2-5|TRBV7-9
CSSSQRLAGGRYQETQYF
TGTTCCAGCAGCCAACGCCTAGCGGGGGGAAGGTACCAAGAGACCCAGTACTTC
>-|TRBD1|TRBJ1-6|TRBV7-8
CASSQGTEYNSPLHF
TGTGCCAGCAGCCAAGGGACAGAATATAATTCACCCCTCCACTTT
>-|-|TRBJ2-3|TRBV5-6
CASSDGRGTDTQYF
TGTGCCAGCAGCGACGGCAGGGGCACAGATACGCAGTATTTT
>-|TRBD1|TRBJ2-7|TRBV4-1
CASTSGTGSYEQYF
TGCGCCAGCACTTCCGGGACAGGATCCTACGAGCAGTACTTC
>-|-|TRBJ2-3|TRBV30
CAWSALPGATDTQYF
TGTGCCTGGAGTGCTCTGCCGGGAGCGACAGATACGCAGTATTTT
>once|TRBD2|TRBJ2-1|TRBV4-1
CASSQDLRLAGFYNEQFF
TGCGCCAGCAGCCAAGATCTACGGCTAGCGGGATTCTACAATGAGCAGTTCTTC
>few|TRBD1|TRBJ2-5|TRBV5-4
CASRNRDRGGETQYF
TGTGCCAGCCGCAACCGGGACAGGGGGGGGGAGACCCAGTACTTC